A single sample is the source of the 29 T cell receptor beta chains below, sequenced in a study of regulatory T cells in long-lasting Graves disease. This sample's time point: persistent/refractory GD, antithyroid drugs over 5 years with positive TRAb. Isolated PBMC RNA provided the starting material for the TCR library. The authors built TCR beta libraries using iRepertoire HTBI primers and Arm-PCR of CDR3 regions. One entry per CDR3 protein results from TCRdb running MiXCR on the multiplex PCR reads. Among 300,000 to 500,000 distinct CDR3 sequences listed, roughly 20% were seen once. Sequenced here: peripheral blood mononuclear cells (PBMCs), sampled when the disease was refractory, from a patient treated with antithyroid drugs. These TCRs come from a female donor with Graves disease.

This clonotype occurred many times. The rearrangement joins TRBV19 to TRBJ2-5, with 13 bases aligning to TRBD2. Looked up from germline, CDR1 is LNHDA and CDR2 is SQIVND (reference sequence). Germline trimming cut 9 bases from V and 4 bases from J; bases unmatched to any gene: 11. CDR3 length: 16 amino acids. The CDR3 region is CASSPGLAGEGETQYF. In DNA form, the CDR3 reads TGTGCCAGCAGCCCAGGACTAGCGGGAGAGGGAGAGACCCAGTACTTC. Full variable domain (remainder filled in from reference TRBV19 and TRBJ2-5): DGGITQSPKYLFRKEGQNVTLSCEQNLNHDAMYWYRQDPGQGLRLIYYSQIVNDFQKGDIAEGYSVSREKKESFPLTVTSAQKNPTAFYLCASSPGLAGEGETQYFGPGTRLLVL.

Note on this clonotype: A single base separates this from a much larger clone, so it may be a read error. The V gene is TRBV28, the J gene TRBJ1-5; the D is unclear. The CDR3 contains 14 residues. Germline assignment: CDR1 MDHEN and CDR2 SYDVKM. CDR3 nucleotide sequence: TGTGCCAGCAGGGGCACGAGGTTAGACTTGCCCCGGCATTTT. Its translation: CASRGTRLDLPRHF.

The J gene is TRBJ2-5, the V gene TRBV27; D perhaps matches TRBD2 (6 bases). Germline V gene lookup returns CDR1 MNHEY and CDR2 SMNVEV (reference sequence). The CDR3 spans 18 residues. The germline V and J ends were trimmed by 5 bases and 2 bases, with 24 bases remaining between them. In DNA, the CDR3 is TGTGCCAGCAGTCCCACCGGGCTAGCGAGAGAACATCAAGAGACCCAGTACTTC. Encoded protein: CASSPTGLAREHQETQYF.

This clonotype was detected ten times or more. The chain has TRBV20-1 and TRBJ1-1; D possibly corresponds to TRBD1 (5 bases). The CDR3 length is 11 residues. V was cut by 5 bases and J by 6 bases, with 10 bases left in between. CDR1 DFQATT and CDR2 SNEGSKA come from the germline V gene (reference sequence). The CDR3 bases are TGCAGTGCTCATCGGGGGTCTGAAGCTTTCTTT. Translated, it gives CSAHRGSEAFF.

J is TRBJ2-7 and V is TRBV4-3, with 8 positions matching TRBD2. The J segment lost 2 bases and the V segment lost 4 bases, leaving 7 bases of the junction unmatched. Germline V lookup: CDR1 LGHNA, CDR2 YSLEER. The length of the CDR3 is 15 residues. The CDR3 region has the DNA TGCGCCAGCAGCCTCTTAGCGGGAAATGCCTACGAGCAGTACTTC. As protein: CASSLLAGNAYEQYF.

With regard to this clonotype: The likely explanation is a read error, given a far larger clone one base away. This chain connects TRBV7-2 to TRBJ1-2; 8 bases match TRBD1. Germline V CDR1 and CDR2: SGHTA, FQGNSA. The CDR3 covers 13 residues. CDR3 amino acids: CANSSGTGYGYTF. Here the CDR3 DNA reads TGTGCCAACAGCTCCGGGACAGGCTATGGCTACACCTTC.

There are many counts of this clonotype. This chain links TRBV27 with TRBJ2-7, with 7 bases lining up with TRBD1. The V gene's germline CDR1 is MNHEY and CDR2 SMNVEV (reference sequence). The CDR3 is 14 amino acids. The ends lost 7 bases at V and 6 bases at J; junction bases unmatched: 12. The CDR3 region is CASKGQESNSEQYF. The CDR3 coding sequence is TGTGCCAGCAAAGGACAGGAGAGTAACAGCGAGCAGTACTTC.

This clonotype was recorded at least ten times. The chain is built from TRBV18 and TRBJ2-5; TRBD2 matches at 8 bases. This CDR3 comprises 14 residues. Germline V gene sequence: CDR1 KGHSH, CDR2 LQKENI. The V and J ends lost 6 bases and 5 bases, in that order; junction bases with no gene match: 8. CDR3 sequence (DNA): TGTGCCAGCTCCCAACTAGCGGCGGGGGAGACCCAGTACTTC. This encodes CASSQLAAGETQYF.

There are a few counts of this clonotype. The CDR3 region is CSARALGDGYTF. CDR3 DNA sequence: TGCAGTGCCAGGGCCCTCGGGGATGGCTACACCTTC. The chain links TRBV20-1 to TRBJ1-2, with a possible D match to TRBD1 (5 bases). V dropped 6 bases and J dropped 6 bases, with 14 bases sitting between them. Germline V gives CDR1 DFQATT, CDR2 SNEGSKA (reference sequence). CDR3 length: 12 residues.

This clonotype was counted at least ten times. This chain links TRBV27 with TRBJ1-1; no reliable D call. Trimming took 5 bases from V and 1 from J, leaving 11 bases between them. The CDR3 consists of 14 residues. Germline lookup yields CDR1 MNHEY and CDR2 SMNVEV (reference sequence). The CDR3 coding sequence is TGTGCCAGCAGTCAATCCATTGGGAACACTGAAGCTTTCTTT. Its translation is CASSQSIGNTEAFF.

Ten or more counts support this clonotype. The chain carries TRBV3-1 and TRBJ2-5; 7 bases align to TRBD1. The CDR3 length is 15 residues. V lost 1 base to trimming and J lost 7 bases; unmatched junction nucleotides: 9. The germline gives CDR1 LGHDT, CDR2 YNNKEL (reference sequence). The CDR3 sequence is CASSQVDRDKGTQYF. CDR3 nucleotides: TGTGCCAGCAGCCAAGTAGACAGGGACAAGGGGACCCAGTACTTC.

This clonotype was counted a few times. The chain combines TRBV7-9 with TRBJ2-2; 7 nucleotides agree with TRBD1. The germline CDR1 and CDR2 sequences are SEHNR and FQNEAQ (reference sequence). Losses at the gene ends were 4 bases for V and 7 bases for J; bases not matched to a gene: 3. The CDR3 loop spans 13 amino acids. DNA for the CDR3: TGTGCCAGCAGCTCGACAGGGATCGGGGAGCTGTTTTTT. Translated, it gives CASSSTGIGELFF.

This clonotype showed up many times. The V call is TRBV7-3, the J call TRBJ1-1; tentative D call: TRBD1 (6 bases). The germline V gene encodes CDR1 SGHTA and CDR2 FQGTGA. The CDR3 sequence is 13 residues long. Trimming pared 2 bases from V and 5 bases from J, leaving 9 bases between. CDR3 protein: CASSLQGTTEAFF. As DNA, the CDR3 is TGTGCCAGCAGCTTACAAGGGACAACTGAAGCTTTCTTT.

The gene calls are TRBV27 and TRBJ2-2; D perhaps matches TRBD1 (5 bases). Trimming shortened V by 4 bases and J by 0 bases, and 12 bases separated the two germline ends. The length of the CDR3 is 16 residues. Germline V CDR1 and CDR2: MNHEY, SMNVEV (reference sequence). CDR3 DNA: TGTGCCAGCAGTTCCCAGACAGAAGCGAACACCGGGGAGCTGTTTTTT. Encoded protein: CASSSQTEANTGELFF.

The table lists this clonotype with many counts. This chain links TRBV13 with TRBJ2-5; 7 nucleotides line up with TRBD2. The V gene's germline CDR1 is PRHDT and CDR2 FYEKMQ (reference sequence). This CDR3 region has 13 residues. The ends lost 2 bases at V and 7 bases at J; junction bases unmatched: 4. DNA for the CDR3: TGTGCCAGCAGCTTATCCTCGGGAGGGACCCAGTACTTC. The encoded protein is CASSLSSGGTQYF.

The rearrangement uses TRBV7-8 and TRBJ1-3; D is uncertain. Trimming cost V 0 bases and J 3 bases, with 18 bases left between them. Germline assignment: CDR1 SGHVS and CDR2 FQNEAQ. There are 18 residues in the CDR3. CDR3 protein: CASSLAVGMGPRGNTIYF. CDR3 DNA sequence: TGTGCCAGCAGCTTAGCGGTAGGGATGGGCCCTCGTGGAAACACCATATATTTT.

CDR3 in amino acids: CAISRQVGTYEQYF. The CDR3, as DNA: TGTGCCATCAGTAGACAGGTCGGAACCTACGAGCAGTACTTC. This chain joins TRBV10-3 and TRBJ2-7; D might be TRBD1 (6 bases). The CDR3 has 14 residues. The germline V gene has CDR1 ENHRY and CDR2 SYGVKD. V was shortened by 5 bases and J by 2 bases, with 13 bases between the two germline ends.

This clonotype was counted many times. The rearrangement joins TRBV7-2 to TRBJ1-1; 8 bases map to TRBD1. Germline loops: CDR1 SGHTA, CDR2 FQGNSA. The CDR3 is 14 amino acids. Trimming removed 5 bases from V and 6 bases from J; junction bases left unmatched: 8. DNA for the CDR3: TGTGCCAGCAGCGGATGGACAGGGCACGCTGAAGCTTTCTTT. This translates into CASSGWTGHAEAFF.

This chain connects TRBV6-1 to TRBJ1-5; perhaps TRBD1 as D (6 bases). Trimming took off 6 bases at V and 6 bases at J, with 15 bases between the two ends. The germline CDR1 and CDR2 sequences are MNHNS and SASEGT. The CDR3 length is 14 residues. The CDR3 bases are TGTGCCAGCAGCGACCCTCGGGGGGCTCAGCCCCAGCATTTT. This sequence encodes CASSDPRGAQPQHF.

The sample holds many counts of this clonotype. V and J are TRBV7-2 and TRBJ2-5, with D uncertain. Germline V gene data show CDR1 as SGHTA and CDR2 as FQGNSA. Trimming removed 1 base from V and 0 bases from J, with 6 bases in between. CDR3 size: 14 residues. CDR3 in amino acids: CASSLVAYQETQYF. DNA for the CDR3: TGTGCCAGCAGCTTAGTGGCCTACCAAGAGACCCAGTACTTC. The full variable domain, with the rest looked up from reference TRBV7-2 and TRBJ2-5, is GAGVSQSPSNKVTEKGKDVELRCDPISGHTALYWYRQSLGQGLEFLIYFQGNSAPDKSGLPSDRFSAERTGGSVSTLTIQRTQQEDSAVYLCASSLVAYQETQYFGPGTRLLVL.

With regard to this clonotype: This could be a read error, since a much larger clone is one nucleotide away. The genes are TRBV6-1 and TRBJ1-1; tentative D call: TRBD1 (5 bases). Trimming took off 8 bases at V and 7 bases at J, with 14 bases between the two ends. CDR3 length: 12 residues. Germline CDR1 reads MNHNS; CDR2 reads SASEGT. In DNA form, the CDR3 reads TGTGCCAGCGGCCTGGGGCGACTTGAAGCTTTCTTT. Its protein product is CASGLGRLEAFF.

The chain uses TRBV29-1 and TRBJ2-7; D gene uncertain. Trimming took 3 bases from V and 3 from J, leaving 6 bases between them. The germline V gene has CDR1 SQVTM and CDR2 ANQGSEA. The CDR3 totals 11 residues. This CDR3 is CSVEGNYEQYF. CDR3 nucleotides: TGCAGCGTTGAGGGGAACTACGAGCAGTACTTC.

The sample holds many counts of this clonotype. The chain links TRBV7-2 to TRBJ1-2; D gene uncertain. This CDR3 region has 14 residues. Trimming shortened V by 1 base and J by 4 bases, and 10 bases separated the two germline ends. Germline CDR1 is SGHTA and CDR2 is FQGNSA. The CDR3 DNA is TGTGCCAGCAGCTTAGATAACGTATTCTATGGCTACACCTTC. This encodes CASSLDNVFYGYTF.

This clonotype was recorded many times. The CDR3 bases are TGTGCCAGCAGTTTAGGGGACCTAGTGTACTTC. Its translation is CASSLGDLVYF. J is TRBJ2-4 and V is TRBV12-3 or TRBV12-4; D tentatively fits TRBD1 or TRBD2 (5 bases each). V was pared by 1 base and J by 15 bases, with 10 bases between. This CDR3 is built from 11 residues.

This clonotype was observed many times. The V call is TRBV12-3 or TRBV12-4, the J call TRBJ2-1; no firm D call. The CDR3 runs to 17 residues. Trimming took off 1 base at V and 0 bases at J, with 13 bases between the two ends. Here the CDR3 reads CASSLVVGRSSYNEQFF. Here the CDR3 DNA reads TGTGCCAGCAGTTTAGTAGTGGGCCGTAGCTCCTACAATGAGCAGTTCTTC.

This chain connects TRBV9 to TRBJ2-5, with D perhaps TRBD2 (6 bases). V lost 0 bases and J lost 2, with 11 bases in between. CDR3 length: 15 residues. Germline V gene sequence: CDR1 SGDLS, CDR2 YYNGEE. DNA of the CDR3: TGTGCCAGCAGCGTAGGGGGACTTCTACAAGAGACCCAGTACTTC. Encoded protein: CASSVGGLLQETQYF.

This clonotype was seen repeatedly, ten times or more. The chain joins TRBV13 to TRBJ2-7, with D tentatively TRBD1 or TRBD2 (6 bases each). The germline gives CDR1 PRHDT, CDR2 FYEKMQ (reference sequence). Trimming removed 1 base from V and 4 bases from J, with 14 bases in between. The CDR3 loop spans 15 amino acids. The CDR3 DNA sequence: TGTGCCAGCAGCTTAGTTGAGACTAGGGGGTACGAGCAGTACTTC. Protein sequence: CASSLVETRGYEQYF.

This clonotype was recorded many times. The rearrangement links TRBV28 to TRBJ1-6; 8 nucleotides match TRBD1. The length of the CDR3 is 16 residues. Germline V CDR1 and CDR2: MDHEN, SYDVKM. The ends lost 4 bases at V and 2 bases at J; junction bases unmatched: 4. The CDR3 loop is CASSSQGGAYNSPLHF. The DNA for the CDR3 is TGTGCCAGCAGTTCACAGGGGGGTGCCTATAATTCACCCCTCCACTTT. The variable domain in full, with the rest retrieved from reference TRBV28 and TRBJ1-6, is DVKVTQSSRYLVKRTGEKVFLECVQDMDHENMFWYRQDPGLGLRLIYFSYDVKMKEKGDIPEGYSVSREKKERFSLILESASTNQTSMYLCASSSQGGAYNSPLHFGNGTRLTVT.

The sample holds a few counts of this clonotype. The genes are TRBV7-2 and TRBJ2-2, with unresolved D. Per the germline V gene, CDR1 is SGHTA and CDR2 is FQGNSA. V gave up 5 bases and J gave up 6 bases, with 13 bases separating them. This CDR3 spans 14 amino acids. DNA for the CDR3: TGTGCCAGCAGCCAGCCGATCGCGGCCGGGGAGCTGTTTTTT. It yields the protein CASSQPIAAGELFF.